This T cell receptor beta chain was sequenced for a study of blood T cells in healthy people across ages. The germline CDR1 and CDR2 sequences are DFQATT and SNEGSKA (reference sequence). With 2 bases clipped from V and 6 bases from J, the junction kept 15 bases outside the gene matches. The CDR3 consists of 17 residues. This clonotype showed up just a few times. It was with a sample-barcoded 5' primer and a J-beta primer mix that a second PCR of roughly 6 to 11 cycles was run. One entry per CDR3 protein results from TCRdb running MiXCR on the 5' RACE reads. Found here are about 600,000 distinct CDR3 sequences, 45% to 55% of them singletons; the top ten hold 20% to 25%.

Sequenced: blood. This TCR derives from a man at least 80 years old in good health. V gene TRBV20-1 combines with J gene TRBJ2-3, with 9 nucleotides matching TRBD2. CDR3 in DNA: TGCAGTGCTAGACCCTCTAGCGGGGCCCCCACGGGGGATACGCAGTATTTT. Protein: CSARPSSGAPTGDTQYF.